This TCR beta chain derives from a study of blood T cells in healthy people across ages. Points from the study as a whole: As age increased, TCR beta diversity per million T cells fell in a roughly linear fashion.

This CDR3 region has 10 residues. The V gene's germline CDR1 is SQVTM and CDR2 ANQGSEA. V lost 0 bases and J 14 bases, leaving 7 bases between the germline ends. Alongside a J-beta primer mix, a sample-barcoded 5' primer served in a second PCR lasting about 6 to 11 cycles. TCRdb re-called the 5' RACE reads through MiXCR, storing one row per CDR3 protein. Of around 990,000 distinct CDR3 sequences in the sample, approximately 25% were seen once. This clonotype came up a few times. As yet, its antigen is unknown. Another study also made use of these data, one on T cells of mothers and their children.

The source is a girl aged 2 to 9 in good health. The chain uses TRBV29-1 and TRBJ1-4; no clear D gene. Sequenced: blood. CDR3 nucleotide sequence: TGCAGCGTTGAAGAGGGTCGGCTGTTTTTT. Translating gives CSVEEGRLFF.